Given below is one TCR beta chain in context. Its specificity is not known. Via MiXCR, TCRdb re-called the reads, giving one row per CDR3 protein. This sample yields about 770,000 distinct CDR3 sequences, of which 25% to 30% are seen a single time; about 12% belongs to the top ten. This sample is part of a study of T cell repertoires in cytomegalovirus infection. At the level of the study: The authors relied on CMV epitopes, both recently identified HLA-C-restricted and well-studied HLA-B-restricted. Public TCR beta signatures provided an indication of both CMV infection and a matching HLA type. Study-level results: Identification of carriers of CMV plus the relevant HLA was performed using cumulative public TCR beta family frequency.

Germline assignment: CDR1 LGHNA and CDR2 YNFKEQ. There are 15 residues in the CDR3. Trimming removed 0 bases from V and 1 base from J; junction bases left unmatched: 2. This chain uses TRBV4-2 with TRBJ2-7; 8 positions agree with TRBD2. Specimen: cultured CD8+ T cells from PBMCs, collected from culture after CMV antigen stimulation. The receptor was isolated from a human donor in good health (CMV status not recorded). Some clones in this sample may be carry-over from other donors' samples. The CDR3 nucleotides are TGTGCCAGCAGCCAAGAGGCTAGCGGGTCCTACGAGCAGTACTTC. Its translation: CASSQEASGSYEQYF.